This TCR beta chain was obtained from a study of blood T cell repertoires in COVID-19. Across the whole study: Some COVID-19 samples were acute and others convalescent; all came from the United States, Italy and Spain.

Trimming cost V 4 bases and J 7 bases, with 11 bases left between them. Looked up from germline, CDR1 is LNHDA and CDR2 is SQIVND (reference sequence). This CDR3 is 13 amino acids long. The sample holds a few counts of this clone. Method: immunoSEQ multiplex PCR; TCRdb's copy keeps in-frame clones and lacks some. The data hold roughly 62,000 clones, with roughly 80% observed a single time. The specimen sequenced was peripheral blood. This clonotype originated in a man aged 55 to 70 with acute or convalescent COVID-19. V usage is TRBV19 and J usage is TRBJ1-5; a possible D gene is TRBD1 (6 bases). The CDR3 sequence is CASSTGDQQPQHF. The CDR3 bases are TGTGCCAGTAGTACAGGGGATCAGCAGCCCCAGCATTTT.